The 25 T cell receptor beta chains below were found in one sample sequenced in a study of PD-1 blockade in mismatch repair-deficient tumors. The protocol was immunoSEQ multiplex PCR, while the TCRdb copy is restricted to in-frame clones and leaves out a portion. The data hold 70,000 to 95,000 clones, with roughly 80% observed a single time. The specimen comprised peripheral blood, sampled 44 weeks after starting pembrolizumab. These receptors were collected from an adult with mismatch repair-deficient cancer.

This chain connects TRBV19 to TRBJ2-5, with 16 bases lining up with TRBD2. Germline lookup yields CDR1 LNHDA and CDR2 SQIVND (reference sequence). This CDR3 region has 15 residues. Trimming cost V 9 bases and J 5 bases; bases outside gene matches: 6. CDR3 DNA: TGTGCCAGCATGGGACTAGCGGGAGGGGAGGAGACCCAGTACTTC. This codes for CASMGLAGGEETQYF.

The CDR3 nucleotides are TGTGCCAGTAAGATAGGAAATGGTGAAAAACTGTTTTTT. The encoded protein is CASKIGNGEKLFF. The rearrangement uses TRBV19 and TRBJ1-4; D not resolved. Trimming took 7 bases from V and 7 from J, leaving 13 bases between them. The CDR3 is 13 amino acids. CDR1 is LNHDA, CDR2 SQIVND, per germline (reference sequence).

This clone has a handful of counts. CDR3 sequence reads: CAANPSLMNTEAFF. CDR3 sequence (DNA): TGTGCCGCCAACCCGAGCCTCATGAACACTGAAGCTTTCTTT. The chain links TRBV6-6 to TRBJ1-1; D not certain. CDR3 length: 14 residues. Deletions cut 11 bases from V and 0 bases from J, with 16 bases between. The germline CDR1 and CDR2 sequences are MNHNY and SVGAGI (reference sequence).

CDR3 nucleotides: TGTGCCAGCAGCTTAGGCGGGATCGGCGAGCAGTACTTC. It codes for CASSLGGIGEQYF. The chain carries TRBV13 and TRBJ2-7; D may be TRBD2 (5 bases). Per the germline V gene, CDR1 is PRHDT and CDR2 is FYEKMQ (reference sequence). The V end was cut by 0 bases, the J end by 6 bases, with 9 bases between. The CDR3 spans 13 residues.

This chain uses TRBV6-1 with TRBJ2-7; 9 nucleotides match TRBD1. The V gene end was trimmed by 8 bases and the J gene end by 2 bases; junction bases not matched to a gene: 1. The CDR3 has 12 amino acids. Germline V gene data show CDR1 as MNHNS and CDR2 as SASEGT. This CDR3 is CASRDRAYEQYF. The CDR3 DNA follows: TGTGCCAGCCGGGACAGGGCCTACGAGCAGTACTTC.

As DNA, the CDR3 is TGTGCCAGCAGCTTAGAATTTGGCGGTAACAATGAGCAGTTCTTC. Encoded protein: CASSLEFGGNNEQFF. The J gene is TRBJ2-1, the V gene TRBV7-8; D gene ambiguous. Germline CDR1 and CDR2: SGHVS and FQNEAQ. The CDR3 contains 15 residues. Trimming stripped 1 base from V and 5 bases from J, with 12 bases between.

The CDR3 reads CASSPLAGGDYNEQFF. CDR3 nucleotide sequence: TGCGCCAGCAGCCCACTAGCGGGAGGGGACTACAATGAGCAGTTCTTC. The J gene is TRBJ2-1, the V gene TRBV5-1; 13 nucleotides line up with TRBD2. J gave up 3 bases and V 4 bases, and 4 bases lay outside the gene matches. Germline loops: CDR1 SGHRS, CDR2 YFSETQ. The CDR3 has 16 residues.

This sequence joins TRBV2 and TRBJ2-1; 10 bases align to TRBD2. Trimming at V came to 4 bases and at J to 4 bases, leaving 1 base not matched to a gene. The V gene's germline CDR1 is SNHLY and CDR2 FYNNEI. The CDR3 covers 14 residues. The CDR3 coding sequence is TGTGCCAGCAGTGCACTAGCGGGATACAATGAGCAGTTCTTC. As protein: CASSALAGYNEQFF.

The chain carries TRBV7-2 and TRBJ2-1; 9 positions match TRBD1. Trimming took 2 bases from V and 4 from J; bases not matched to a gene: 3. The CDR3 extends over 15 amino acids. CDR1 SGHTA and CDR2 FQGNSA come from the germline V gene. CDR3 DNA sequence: TGTGCCAGCAGCTTAAACAGGGGGCGGTACAATGAGCAGTTCTTC. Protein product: CASSLNRGRYNEQFF. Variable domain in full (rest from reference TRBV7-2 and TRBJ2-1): GAGVSQSPSNKVTEKGKDVELRCDPISGHTALYWYRQSLGQGLEFLIYFQGNSAPDKSGLPSDRFSAERTGGSVSTLTIQRTQQEDSAVYLCASSLNRGRYNEQFFGPGTRLTVL.

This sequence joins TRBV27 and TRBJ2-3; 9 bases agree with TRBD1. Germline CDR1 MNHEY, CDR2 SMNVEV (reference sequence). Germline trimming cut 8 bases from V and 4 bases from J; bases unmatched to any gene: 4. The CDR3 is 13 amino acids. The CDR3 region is CASHRGLSDTQYF. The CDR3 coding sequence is TGTGCCAGCCACAGGGGGCTGTCAGATACGCAGTATTTT.

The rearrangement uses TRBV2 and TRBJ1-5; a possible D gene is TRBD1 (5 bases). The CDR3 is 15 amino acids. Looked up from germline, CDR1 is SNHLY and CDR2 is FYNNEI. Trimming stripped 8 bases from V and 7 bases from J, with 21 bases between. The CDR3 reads CASSSLRDGIQPQHF. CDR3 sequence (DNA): TGTGCCAGCTCCTCCCTCCGGGACGGAATCCAGCCCCAGCATTTT.

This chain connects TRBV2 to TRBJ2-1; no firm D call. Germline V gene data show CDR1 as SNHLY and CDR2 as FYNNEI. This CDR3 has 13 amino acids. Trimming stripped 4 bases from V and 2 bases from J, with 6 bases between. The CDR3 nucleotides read TGTGCCAGCAGTGTCTGGACCTACAATGAGCAGTTCTTC. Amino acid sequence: CASSVWTYNEQFF.

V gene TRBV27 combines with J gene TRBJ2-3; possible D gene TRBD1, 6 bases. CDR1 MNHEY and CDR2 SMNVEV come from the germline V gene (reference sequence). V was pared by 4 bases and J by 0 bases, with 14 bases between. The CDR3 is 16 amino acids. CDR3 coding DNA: TGTGCCAGCAGTTCTACCGGGACAAGGAGCACAGATACGCAGTATTTT. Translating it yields CASSSTGTRSTDTQYF.

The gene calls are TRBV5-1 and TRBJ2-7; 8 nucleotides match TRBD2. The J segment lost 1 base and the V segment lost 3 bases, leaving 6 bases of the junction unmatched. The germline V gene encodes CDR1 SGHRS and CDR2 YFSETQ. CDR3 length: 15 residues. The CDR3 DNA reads TGCGCCAGCAGCTGGAGCGGGAGTGGATCCTACGAGCAGTACTTC. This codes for CASSWSGSGSYEQYF.

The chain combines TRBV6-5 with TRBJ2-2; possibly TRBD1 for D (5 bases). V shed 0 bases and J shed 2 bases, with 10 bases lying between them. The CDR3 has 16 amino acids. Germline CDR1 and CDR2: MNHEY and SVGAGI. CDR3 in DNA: TGTGCCAGCAGTTACTCGGGGCAGCGAAACACCGGGGAGCTGTTTTTT. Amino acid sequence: CASSYSGQRNTGELFF.

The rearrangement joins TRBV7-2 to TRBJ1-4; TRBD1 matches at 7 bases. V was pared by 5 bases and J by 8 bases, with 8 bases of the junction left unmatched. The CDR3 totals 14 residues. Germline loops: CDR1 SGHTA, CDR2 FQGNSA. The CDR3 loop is CASSQGGLREKLFF. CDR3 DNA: TGTGCCAGCAGCCAGGGGGGGCTGCGGGAAAAACTGTTTTTT.

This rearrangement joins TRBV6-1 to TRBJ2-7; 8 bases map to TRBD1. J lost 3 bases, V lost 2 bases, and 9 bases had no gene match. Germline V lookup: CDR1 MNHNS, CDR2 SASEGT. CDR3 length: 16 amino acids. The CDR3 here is CASSEYYGQGYYEQYF. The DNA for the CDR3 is TGTGCCAGCAGTGAATATTACGGACAGGGCTACTACGAGCAGTACTTC.

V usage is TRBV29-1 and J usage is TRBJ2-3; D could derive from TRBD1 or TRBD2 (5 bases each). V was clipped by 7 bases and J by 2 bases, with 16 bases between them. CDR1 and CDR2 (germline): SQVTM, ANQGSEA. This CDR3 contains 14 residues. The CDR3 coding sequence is TGCAGCGCGTTTGCTTCGGGGCACACAGATACGCAGTATTTT. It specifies CSAFASGHTDTQYF.

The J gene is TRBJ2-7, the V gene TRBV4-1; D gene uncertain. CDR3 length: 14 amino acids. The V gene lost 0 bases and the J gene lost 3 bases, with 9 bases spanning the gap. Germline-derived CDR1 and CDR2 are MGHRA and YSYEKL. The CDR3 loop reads CASSQDQTVYEQYF. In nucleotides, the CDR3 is TGCGCCAGCAGCCAAGATCAAACAGTCTACGAGCAGTACTTC.

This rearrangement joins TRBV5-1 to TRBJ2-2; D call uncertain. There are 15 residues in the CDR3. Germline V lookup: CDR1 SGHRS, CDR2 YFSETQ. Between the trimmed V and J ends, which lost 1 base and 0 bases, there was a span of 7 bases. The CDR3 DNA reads TGCGCCAGCAGCTTGCACAGCCCGAACACCGGGGAGCTGTTTTTT. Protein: CASSLHSPNTGELFF.

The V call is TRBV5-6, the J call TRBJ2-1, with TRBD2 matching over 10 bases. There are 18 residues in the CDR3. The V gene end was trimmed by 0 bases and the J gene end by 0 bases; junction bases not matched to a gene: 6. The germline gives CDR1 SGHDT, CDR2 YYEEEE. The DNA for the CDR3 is TGTGCCAGCAGCTTGGCCCTAGCGGGAGATCCCTCCTACAATGAGCAGTTCTTC. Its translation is CASSLALAGDPSYNEQFF.

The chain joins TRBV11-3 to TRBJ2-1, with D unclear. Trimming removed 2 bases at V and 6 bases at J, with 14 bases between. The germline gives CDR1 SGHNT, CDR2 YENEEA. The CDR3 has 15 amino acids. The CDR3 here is CASSLTRLRSNEQFF. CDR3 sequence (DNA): TGTGCCAGCAGCTTAACCCGATTGAGATCCAATGAGCAGTTCTTC.

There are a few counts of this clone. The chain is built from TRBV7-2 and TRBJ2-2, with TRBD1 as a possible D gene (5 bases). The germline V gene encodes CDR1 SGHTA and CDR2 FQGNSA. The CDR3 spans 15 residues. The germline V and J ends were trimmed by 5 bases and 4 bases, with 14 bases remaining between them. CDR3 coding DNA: TGTGCCAGCAGCCGGTCTATAGGGGCCACCGGGGAGCTGTTTTTT. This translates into CASSRSIGATGELFF.

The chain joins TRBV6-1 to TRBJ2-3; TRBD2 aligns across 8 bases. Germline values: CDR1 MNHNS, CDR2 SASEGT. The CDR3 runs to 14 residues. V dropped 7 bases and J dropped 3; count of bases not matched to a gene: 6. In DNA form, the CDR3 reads TGTGCCAGCACCCAACGGGGGGGTACAGATACGCAGTATTTT. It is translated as CASTQRGGTDTQYF.

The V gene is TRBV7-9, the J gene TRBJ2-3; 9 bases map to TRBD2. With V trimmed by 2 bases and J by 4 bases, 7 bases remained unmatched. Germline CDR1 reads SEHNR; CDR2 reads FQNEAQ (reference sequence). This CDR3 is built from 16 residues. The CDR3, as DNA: TGTGCCAGCAGCTTAAGTGGCGGGAGGGACTCAGATACGCAGTATTTT. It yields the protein CASSLSGGRDSDTQYF.